What follows are 19 T cell receptor beta chains derived from one specimen sequenced in a study of spatial heterogeneity in lung cancer. TCRdb re-analysed the 5' RACE reads in MiXCR, keeping a single row per CDR3 protein. Among about 94,000 distinct CDR3 sequences listed, approximately 19% were seen once. Stated time point: blood at routine non-recurrence follow-up after resection. This specimen consisted of PBMCs, obtained at follow-up. These receptors all stem from a male donor with early-stage non-small cell lung cancer.

V and J are TRBV7-2 and TRBJ2-1; D tentatively reads TRBD1 or TRBD2 (5 bases each). CDR3 length: 14 residues. Trimming took off 4 bases at V and 9 bases at J, with 16 bases between the two ends. CDR1 is SGHTA and CDR2 is FQGNSA in the germline V gene. The CDR3 here is CASSSPGPFGEQFF. The CDR3 DNA is TGTGCCAGCAGCTCCCCGGGACCCTTCGGTGAGCAGTTCTTC.

This clonotype has only a few counts. The CDR3 region is CASRGGQGGGNTEAFF. For the CDR3, the DNA is TGTGCCAGCCGCGGGGGGCAGGGCGGCGGTAACACTGAAGCTTTCTTT. This chain connects TRBV19 to TRBJ1-1, with D possibly being TRBD1 (6 bases). The CDR3 sequence is 16 residues long. The V gene's germline CDR1 is LNHDA and CDR2 SQIVND (reference sequence). V lost 9 bases and J 2 bases, leaving 22 bases between the germline ends.

This clonotype was observed at least ten times. The chain is built from TRBV7-8 and TRBJ2-5; D remains ambiguous. This CDR3 has 14 residues. Germline CDR1 reads SGHVS; CDR2 reads FQNEAQ. V lost 0 bases to trimming and J lost 0 bases, with 5 bases between them. Here the CDR3 reads CASSLAPDQETQYF. For the CDR3, the DNA is TGTGCCAGCAGCTTAGCGCCGGACCAAGAGACCCAGTACTTC. The whole variable domain, filled in from reference TRBV7-8 and TRBJ2-5, reads GAGVSQSPRYKVAKRGQDVALRCDPISGHVSLFWYQQALGQGPEFLTYFQNEAQLDKSGLPSDRFFAERPEGSVSTLKIQRTQQEDSAVYLCASSLAPDQETQYFGPGTRLLVL.

This clonotype turned up a few times. This CDR3 is CASSQEFRGTEQFF. The CDR3 region has the DNA TGTGCCAGCAGCCAAGAATTTCGGGGGACTGAGCAGTTCTTC. The chain links TRBV14 to TRBJ2-1, with D possibly matching TRBD2 (6 bases). The V end was cut by 0 bases, the J end by 9 bases, with 12 bases between. CDR3 length equals 14 residues. The germline V gene encodes CDR1 SGHDN and CDR2 FVKESK.

This clonotype was seen only once. The chain uses TRBV6-2 or TRBV6-3 and TRBJ2-7; D could derive from TRBD1 or TRBD2 (5 bases each). CDR3 length equals 14 residues. From germline, CDR1 is MNHEY and CDR2 SVGEGT. Trimming left V 10 bases short and J 1 base short, with 17 bases between. DNA of the CDR3: TGTGCCACCCAGGAGGTTACAGGATCCTACGAGCAGTACTTC. Translation: CATQEVTGSYEQYF.

The chain employs TRBV19 and TRBJ1-5; no firm D call. Germline V lookup: CDR1 LNHDA, CDR2 SQIVND (reference sequence). Trimming stripped 4 bases from V and 2 bases from J, with 24 bases between. CDR3 length: 19 amino acids. The CDR3 here is CASSTIPRRTGGGNQPQHF. For the CDR3, the DNA is TGTGCCAGTAGTACCATACCCCGGCGGACCGGAGGTGGCAATCAGCCCCAGCATTTT.

This sequence joins TRBV7-9 and TRBJ1-1, with 8 bases identical to TRBD1. Germline V gene data show CDR1 as SEHNR and CDR2 as FQNEAQ (reference sequence). CDR3 length: 14 amino acids. Trimming cost V 1 base and J 6 bases; bases outside gene matches: 4. The CDR3 loop reads CASSLGATGAEAFF. For the CDR3, the DNA is TGTGCCAGCAGCTTAGGGGCGACAGGGGCTGAAGCTTTCTTT.

This clonotype occurred a few times. The CDR3 loop reads CASSLIQGVGYTF. The DNA of the CDR3 is TGTGCCAGCAGTTTAATCCAGGGCGTTGGCTACACCTTC. J is TRBJ1-2 and V is TRBV12-3 or TRBV12-4, with a possible D match to TRBD1 (5 bases). This CDR3 contains 13 residues. The V end was cut by 2 bases, the J end by 7 bases, with 11 bases between.

In its sample, this clonotype was seen a few times. The gene calls are TRBV12-3 or TRBV12-4 and TRBJ2-2, with D hard to call. The CDR3 has 15 amino acids. Trimming stripped 6 bases from V and 8 bases from J, with 19 bases between. CDR3 DNA sequence: TGTGCCAGCAGCTTACCCAAGGGCGGTTCTGGGGAGCTGTTTTTT. This encodes CASSLPKGGSGELFF.

This clonotype was observed a single time. The chain is built from TRBV28 and TRBJ2-3; possibly TRBD2 for D (5 bases). The CDR3 has 17 residues. CDR1 and CDR2 (germline): MDHEN, SYDVKM. The ends were cut back, 6 bases at V and 4 bases at J, with 23 bases in the middle. The CDR3 DNA reads TGTGCCAGCAGGTTAGGAGTGAGGGCCTTACGTGCAGATACGCAGTATTTT. Translation gives CASRLGVRALRADTQYF.

There are a few counts of this clonotype. The rearrangement uses TRBV20-1 and TRBJ1-4; 7 positions agree with TRBD1. CDR1 and CDR2 (germline): DFQATT, SNEGSKA (reference sequence). The CDR3 is made up of 18 amino acids. Unmatched junction bases numbered 12, after V lost 1 base and J lost 1 base. As DNA, the CDR3 is TGCAGTGCTAGAGCTAACCCGGGACAGTCGGGAACTAATGAAAAACTGTTTTTT. Protein sequence: CSARANPGQSGTNEKLFF.

This clonotype was counted between two and nine times. The chain links TRBV7-8 to TRBJ2-1; D is ambiguous. The germline V gene encodes CDR1 SGHVS and CDR2 FQNEAQ. The CDR3 contains 16 residues. Trimming took off 1 base at V and 4 bases at J, with 14 bases between the two ends. The CDR3 region has the DNA TGTGCCAGCAGCTTAGAAAGCCGAAATTTATACAATGAGCAGTTCTTC. It specifies CASSLESRNLYNEQFF.

On this clonotype: An end of the junction differs from the germline gene, which may be a read error. The gene calls are TRBV7-2 and TRBJ1-6; D is unresolved. The CDR3 length is 12 residues. Germline CDR1 SGHTA, CDR2 FQGNSA. The CDR3 DNA sequence: TGTGCCAGCAGCCCCTATAGTTCACCCCTCCACTTT. Its protein product is CASSPYSSPLHF.

The chain has TRBV7-2 and TRBJ1-2, with D unresolved. V gave up 3 bases and J gave up 8 bases, with 16 bases separating them. Germline loops: CDR1 SGHTA, CDR2 FQGNSA. The CDR3 totals 14 residues. CDR3 bases: TGTGCCAGCAGCTTCGAATTAGGGCTGAAGGGCTACACCTTC. It yields the protein CASSFELGLKGYTF.

This chain links TRBV12-3 or TRBV12-4 with TRBJ1-5; perhaps TRBD1 as D (5 bases). The V gene lost 2 bases and the J gene lost 6 bases, with 23 bases spanning the gap. CDR3 size: 18 residues. The CDR3 nucleotides read TGTGCCAGCAGTTTAAGAGGGGCAGGGTTGGTGAGGTCTCAGCCCCAGCATTTT. Amino acid sequence: CASSLRGAGLVRSQPQHF.

V usage is TRBV3-1 and J usage is TRBJ2-1; the match to TRBD1 covers 7 bases. Per germline, CDR1 LGHDT and CDR2 YNNKEL (reference sequence). Losses at the gene ends were 4 bases for V and 2 bases for J; bases not matched to a gene: 8. There are 16 residues in the CDR3. DNA of the CDR3: TGTGCCAGCAGCCCAACTCCGGGACAGACCTACAATGAGCAGTTCTTC. Protein product: CASSPTPGQTYNEQFF.

This sequence joins TRBV24-1 and TRBJ1-2; D is ambiguous. The CDR3 is 12 amino acids. Germline assignment: CDR1 KGHDR and CDR2 SFDVKD. The V and J ends lost 6 bases and 8 bases respectively, with 12 bases between them. In DNA form, the CDR3 reads TGTGCCACCAGTTTCGGACCGGGGGGCTACACCTTC. Translating gives CATSFGPGGYTF.

This clonotype was seen a few times. The chain is built from TRBV6-1 and TRBJ1-1; the D is unclear. Germline CDR1 is MNHNS and CDR2 is SASEGT. V shed 0 bases and J shed 6 bases, with 14 bases lying between them. The length of the CDR3 is 15 residues. The CDR3 loop is CASSEAGRMAPEAFF. CDR3 in DNA: TGTGCCAGCAGTGAAGCTGGCAGGATGGCCCCTGAAGCTTTCTTT.

The chain recombines TRBV12-3 or TRBV12-4 with TRBJ1-6, with D possibly being TRBD1 (6 bases). The CDR3 extends over 15 amino acids. Deletions cut 6 bases from V and 10 bases from J, with 19 bases between. This CDR3 reads CASSPQDSWGSPLHF. CDR3 DNA: TGTGCCAGCAGCCCACAGGACAGCTGGGGCTCACCCCTCCACTTT.